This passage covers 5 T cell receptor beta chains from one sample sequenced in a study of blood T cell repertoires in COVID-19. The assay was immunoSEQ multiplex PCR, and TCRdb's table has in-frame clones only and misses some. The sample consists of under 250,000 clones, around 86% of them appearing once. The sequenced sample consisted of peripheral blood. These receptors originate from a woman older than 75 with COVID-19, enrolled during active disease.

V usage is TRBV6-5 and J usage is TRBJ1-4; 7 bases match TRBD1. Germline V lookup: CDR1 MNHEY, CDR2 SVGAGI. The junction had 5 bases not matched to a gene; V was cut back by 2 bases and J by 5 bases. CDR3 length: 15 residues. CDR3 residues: CASSYQGQRNEKLFF. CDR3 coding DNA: TGTGCCAGCAGTTACCAGGGACAGAGAAATGAAAAACTGTTTTTT.

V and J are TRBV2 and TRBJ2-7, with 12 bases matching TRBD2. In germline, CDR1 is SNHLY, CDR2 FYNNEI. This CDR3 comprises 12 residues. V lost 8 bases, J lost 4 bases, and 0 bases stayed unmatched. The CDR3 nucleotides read TGTGCCAGCGGACTAGCGGGGTACGAGCAGTACTTC. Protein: CASGLAGYEQYF.

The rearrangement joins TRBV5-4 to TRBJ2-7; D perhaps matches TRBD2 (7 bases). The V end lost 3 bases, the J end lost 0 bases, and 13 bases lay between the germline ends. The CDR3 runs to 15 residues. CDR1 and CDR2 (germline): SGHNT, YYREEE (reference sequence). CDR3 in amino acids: CASSWGGQFSYEQYF. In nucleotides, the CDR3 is TGTGCCAGCAGCTGGGGGGGGCAGTTCTCCTACGAGCAGTACTTC.

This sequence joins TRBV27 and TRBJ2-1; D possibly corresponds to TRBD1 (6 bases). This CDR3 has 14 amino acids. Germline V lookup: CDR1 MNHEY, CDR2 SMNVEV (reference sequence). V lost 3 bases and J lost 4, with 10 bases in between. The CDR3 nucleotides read TGTGCCAGCAGTTTGACAGGAGAATACAATGAGCAGTTCTTC. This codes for CASSLTGEYNEQFF.

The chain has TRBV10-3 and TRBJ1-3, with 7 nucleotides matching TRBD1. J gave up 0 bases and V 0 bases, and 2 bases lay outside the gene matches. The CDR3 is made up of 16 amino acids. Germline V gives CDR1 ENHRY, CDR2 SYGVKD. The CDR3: CAISESGQVSGNTIYF. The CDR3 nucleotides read TGTGCCATCAGTGAGTCCGGACAGGTCTCTGGAAACACCATATATTTT.